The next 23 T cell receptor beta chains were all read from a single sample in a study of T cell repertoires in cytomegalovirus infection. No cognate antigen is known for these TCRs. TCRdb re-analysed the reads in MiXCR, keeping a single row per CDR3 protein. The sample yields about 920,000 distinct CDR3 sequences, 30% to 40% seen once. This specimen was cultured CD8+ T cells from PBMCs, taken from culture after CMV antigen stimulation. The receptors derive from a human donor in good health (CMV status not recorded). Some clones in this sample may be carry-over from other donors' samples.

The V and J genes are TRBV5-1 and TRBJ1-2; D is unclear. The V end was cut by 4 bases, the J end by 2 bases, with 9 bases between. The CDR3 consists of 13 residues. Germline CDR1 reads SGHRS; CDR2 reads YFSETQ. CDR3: CASSGSLNYGYTF. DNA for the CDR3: TGCGCCAGCAGCGGATCACTCAACTATGGCTACACCTTC.

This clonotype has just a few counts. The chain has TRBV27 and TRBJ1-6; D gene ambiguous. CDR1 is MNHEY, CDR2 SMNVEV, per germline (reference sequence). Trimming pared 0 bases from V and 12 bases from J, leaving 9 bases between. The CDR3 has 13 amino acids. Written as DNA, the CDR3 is TGTGCCAGCAGTTTATCACACGTGAGACCCCTCCACTTT. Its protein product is CASSLSHVRPLHF.

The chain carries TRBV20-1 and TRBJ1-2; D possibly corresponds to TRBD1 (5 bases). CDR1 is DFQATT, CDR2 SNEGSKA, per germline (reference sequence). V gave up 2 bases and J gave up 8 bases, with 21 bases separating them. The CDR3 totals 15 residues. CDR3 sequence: CSARTYEDIGTGYTF. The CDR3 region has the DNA TGCAGTGCTAGAACCTACGAGGACATCGGGACCGGCTACACCTTC.

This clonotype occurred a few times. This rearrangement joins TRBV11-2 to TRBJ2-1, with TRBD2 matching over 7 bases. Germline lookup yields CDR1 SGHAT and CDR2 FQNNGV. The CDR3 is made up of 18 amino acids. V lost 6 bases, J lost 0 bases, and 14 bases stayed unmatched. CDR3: CASRNARYGGSSYNEQFF. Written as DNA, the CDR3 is TGTGCCAGCAGAAACGCCCGGTACGGGGGGAGCTCCTACAATGAGCAGTTCTTC.

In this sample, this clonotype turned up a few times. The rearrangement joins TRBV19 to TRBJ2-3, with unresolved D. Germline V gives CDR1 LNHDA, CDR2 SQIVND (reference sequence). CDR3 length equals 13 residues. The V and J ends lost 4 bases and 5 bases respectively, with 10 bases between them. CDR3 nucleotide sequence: TGTGCCAGTAGTACCCCGCGGAGAGATACGCAGTATTTT. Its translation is CASSTPRRDTQYF.

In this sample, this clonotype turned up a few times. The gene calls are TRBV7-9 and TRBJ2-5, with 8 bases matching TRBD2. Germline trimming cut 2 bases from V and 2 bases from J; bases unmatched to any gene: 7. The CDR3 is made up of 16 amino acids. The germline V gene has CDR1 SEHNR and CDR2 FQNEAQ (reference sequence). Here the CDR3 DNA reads TGTGCCAGCAGCTTAATTGGGGCGGGGGGACAAGAGACCCAGTACTTC. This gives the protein CASSLIGAGGQETQYF.

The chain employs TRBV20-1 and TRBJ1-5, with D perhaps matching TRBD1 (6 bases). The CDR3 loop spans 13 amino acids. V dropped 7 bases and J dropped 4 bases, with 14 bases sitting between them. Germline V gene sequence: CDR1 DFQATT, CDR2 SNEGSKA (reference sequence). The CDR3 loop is CSVGHIGNQPQHF. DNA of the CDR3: TGCAGTGTGGGACATATTGGGAATCAGCCCCAGCATTTT.

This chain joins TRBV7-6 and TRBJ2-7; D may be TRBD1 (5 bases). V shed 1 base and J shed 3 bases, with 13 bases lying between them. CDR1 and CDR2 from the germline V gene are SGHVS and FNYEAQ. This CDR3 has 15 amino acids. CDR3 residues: CASSLGRGQGYEQYF. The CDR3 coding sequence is TGTGCCAGCAGCTTAGGGCGAGGCCAGGGCTACGAGCAGTACTTC. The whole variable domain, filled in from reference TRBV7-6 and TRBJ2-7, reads GAGVSQSPRYKVTKRGQDVALRCDPISGHVSLYWYRQALGQGPEFLTYFNYEAQQDKSGLPNDRFSAERPEGSISTLTIQRTEQRDSAMYRCASSLGRGQGYEQYFGPGTRLTVT.

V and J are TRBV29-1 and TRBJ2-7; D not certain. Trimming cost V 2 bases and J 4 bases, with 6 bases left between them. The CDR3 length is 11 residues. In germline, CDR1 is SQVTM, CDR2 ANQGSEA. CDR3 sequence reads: CSVELEYEQYF. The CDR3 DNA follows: TGCAGCGTTGAATTAGAGTACGAGCAGTACTTC.

CDR3 DNA: TGTGCCAGCAGCGTAGGAGGGCGAGCCACAGATACGCAGTATTTT. It yields the protein CASSVGGRATDTQYF. This sequence joins TRBV9 and TRBJ2-3, with D possibly being TRBD2 (5 bases). The CDR3 totals 15 residues. The V gene's germline CDR1 is SGDLS and CDR2 YYNGEE. V lost 0 bases and J 2 bases, leaving 10 bases between the germline ends.

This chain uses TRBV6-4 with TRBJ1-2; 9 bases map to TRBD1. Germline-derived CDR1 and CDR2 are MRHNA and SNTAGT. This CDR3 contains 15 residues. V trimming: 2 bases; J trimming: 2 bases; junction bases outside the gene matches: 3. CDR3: CASSDGTGQNYGYTF. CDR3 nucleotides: TGTGCCAGCAGTGACGGGACAGGGCAAAACTATGGCTACACCTTC.

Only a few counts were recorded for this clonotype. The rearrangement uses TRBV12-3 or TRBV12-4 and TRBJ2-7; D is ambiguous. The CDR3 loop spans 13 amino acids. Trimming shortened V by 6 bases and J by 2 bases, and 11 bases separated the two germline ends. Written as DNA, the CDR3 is TGTGCCAGCAGCTTTGACCAAGCCTACGAGCAGTACTTC. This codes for CASSFDQAYEQYF.

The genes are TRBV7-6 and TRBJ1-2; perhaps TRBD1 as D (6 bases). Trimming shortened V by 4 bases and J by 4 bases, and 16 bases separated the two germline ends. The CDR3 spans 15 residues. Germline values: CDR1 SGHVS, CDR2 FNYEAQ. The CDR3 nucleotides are TGTGCCAGCAGCTCACAGGGCCTTGGGGGCTATGGCTACACCTTC. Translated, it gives CASSSQGLGGYGYTF.

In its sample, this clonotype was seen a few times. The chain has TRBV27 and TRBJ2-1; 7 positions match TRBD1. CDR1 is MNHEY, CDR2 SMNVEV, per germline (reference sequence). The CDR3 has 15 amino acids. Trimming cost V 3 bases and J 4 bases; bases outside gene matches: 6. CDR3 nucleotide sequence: TGTGCCAGCAGTTTCCTTACGGGACAGTACAATGAGCAGTTCTTC. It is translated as CASSFLTGQYNEQFF.

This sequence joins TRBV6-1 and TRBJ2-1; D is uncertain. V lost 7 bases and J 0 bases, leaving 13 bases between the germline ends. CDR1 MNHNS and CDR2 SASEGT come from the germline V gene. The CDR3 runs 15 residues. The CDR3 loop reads CASIPELSSYNEQFF. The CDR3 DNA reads TGTGCCAGCATACCGGAGCTTTCCTCCTACAATGAGCAGTTCTTC.

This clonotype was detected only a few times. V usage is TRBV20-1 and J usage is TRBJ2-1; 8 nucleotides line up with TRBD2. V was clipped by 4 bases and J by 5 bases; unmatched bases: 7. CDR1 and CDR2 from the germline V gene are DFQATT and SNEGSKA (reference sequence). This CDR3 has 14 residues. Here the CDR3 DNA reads TGCAGTGCTACGACTAGCGATAATAACAATGAGCAGTTCTTC. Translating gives CSATTSDNNNEQFF.

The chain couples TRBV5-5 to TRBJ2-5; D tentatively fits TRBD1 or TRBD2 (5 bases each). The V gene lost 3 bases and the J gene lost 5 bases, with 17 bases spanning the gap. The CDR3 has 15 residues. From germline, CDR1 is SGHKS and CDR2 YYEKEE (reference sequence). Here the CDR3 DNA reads TGTGCCAGCAGCTCTCGGGACCCTGGGTGGGAGACCCAGTACTTC. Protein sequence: CASSSRDPGWETQYF.

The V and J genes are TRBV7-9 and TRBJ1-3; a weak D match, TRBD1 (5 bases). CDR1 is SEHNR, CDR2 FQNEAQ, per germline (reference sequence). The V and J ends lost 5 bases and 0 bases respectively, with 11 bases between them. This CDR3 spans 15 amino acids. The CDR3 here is CASSAGLTSGNTIYF. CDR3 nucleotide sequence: TGTGCCAGCAGCGCAGGGTTGACCTCTGGAAACACCATATATTTT. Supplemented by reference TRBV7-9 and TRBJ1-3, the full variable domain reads DTGVSQNPRHKITKRGQNVTFRCDPISEHNRLYWYRQTLGQGPEFLTYFQNEAQLEKSRLLSDRFSAERPKGSFSTLEIQRTEQGDSAMYLCASSAGLTSGNTIYFGEGSWLTVV.

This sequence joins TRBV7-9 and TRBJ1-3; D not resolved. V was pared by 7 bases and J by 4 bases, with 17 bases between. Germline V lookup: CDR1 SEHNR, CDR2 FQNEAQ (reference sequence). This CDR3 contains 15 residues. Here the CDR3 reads CASTPIVSSGNTIYF. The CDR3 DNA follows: TGTGCCAGCACCCCGATTGTAAGCTCCGGAAACACCATATATTTT.

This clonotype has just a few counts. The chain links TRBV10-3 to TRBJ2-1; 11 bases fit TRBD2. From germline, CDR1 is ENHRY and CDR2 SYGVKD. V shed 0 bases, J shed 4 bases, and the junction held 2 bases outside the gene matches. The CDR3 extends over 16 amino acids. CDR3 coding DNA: TGTGCCATCAGTGAGTCGGGACTAGCGGTTTACAATGAGCAGTTCTTC. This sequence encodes CAISESGLAVYNEQFF.

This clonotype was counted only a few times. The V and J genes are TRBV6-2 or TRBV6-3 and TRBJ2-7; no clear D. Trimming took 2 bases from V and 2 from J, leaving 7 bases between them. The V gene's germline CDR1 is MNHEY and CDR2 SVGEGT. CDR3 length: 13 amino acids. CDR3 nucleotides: TGTGCCAGCAGTTACGGGGTCCCCTACGAGCAGTACGTC. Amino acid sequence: CASSYGVPYEQYV.

The CDR3: CASKGRLNTEAFF. The CDR3 DNA is TGTGCCAGTAAGGGACGGCTGAACACTGAAGCTTTCTTT. The chain has TRBV6-2 or TRBV6-3 and TRBJ1-1, with D possibly matching TRBD1 (5 bases). Germline V gene sequence: CDR1 MNHEY, CDR2 SVGEGT. This CDR3 has 13 residues. Deletions cut 9 bases from V and 0 bases from J, with 11 bases between.

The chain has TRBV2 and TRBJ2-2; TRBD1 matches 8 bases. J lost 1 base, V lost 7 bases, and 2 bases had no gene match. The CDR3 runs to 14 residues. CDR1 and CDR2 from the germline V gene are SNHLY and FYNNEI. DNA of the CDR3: TGTGCCAGCAAACAGGGGGAGAACACCGGGGAGCTGTTTTTT. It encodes CASKQGENTGELFF.